A selection of T cell receptor beta chains follows, all from one sample in a study of memory B cells and T cells in multiple sclerosis. These receptors lack a known antigen. TCRdb's copy holds only in-frame clones and misses some; the assay was immunoSEQ multiplex PCR. The sample gives 9,000 to 15,000 clones, 84% of which show up once; approximately 2.8% is in the top ten. The specimen was PBMCs from blood kept in culture. These receptors were obtained from a human donor with multiple sclerosis. The CDR3 runs from the conserved cysteine through the conserved F or W. Each record gives: J gene, D gene, V gene, clone size, CDR3 protein, CDR3 DNA. D genes are given only for firm matches. Only part of the rows carry a size: once, few, many, or a class if the clone is expanded.

j_call: TRBJ1-1; d_call: .; v_call: TRBV28; clone_size: .; cdr3_aa: CASSLPGENTEAFF; cdr3_nt: TGTGCCAGCAGTTTGCCGGGGGAGAACACTGAAGCTTTCTTT
j_call: TRBJ1-2; d_call: .; v_call: TRBV6-5; clone_size: few; cdr3_aa: CASSPTGNYGYTF; cdr3_nt: TGTGCCAGCAGTCCGACAGGCAACTATGGCTACACCTTC
j_call: TRBJ1-3; d_call: .; v_call: TRBV7-9; clone_size: few; cdr3_aa: CASSLAKDSGNTIYF; cdr3_nt: TGTGCCAGCAGCTTAGCAAAAGACTCTGGAAACACCATATATTTT
j_call: TRBJ2-7; d_call: TRBD2; v_call: TRBV7-9; clone_size: few; cdr3_aa: CAGEREGLYEQYF; cdr3_nt: TGTGCCGGGGAACGGGAGGGCCTTTACGAGCAGTACTTC
j_call: TRBJ1-1; d_call: TRBD1; v_call: TRBV6-5; clone_size: .; cdr3_aa: CASSLPGQGTEAFF; cdr3_nt: TGTGCCAGCAGCCTCCCGGGACAGGGAACTGAAGCTTTCTTT
j_call: TRBJ1-1; d_call: .; v_call: TRBV6-1; clone_size: .; cdr3_aa: CASSEGAGGYGDEAFF; cdr3_nt: TGTGCCAGCAGTGAAGGGGCAGGAGGCTATGGAGATGAAGCTTTCTTT
j_call: TRBJ2-5; d_call: .; v_call: TRBV7-3; clone_size: .; cdr3_aa: CASSTTGKETQYF; cdr3_nt: TGTGCCAGCAGCACGACTGGAAAAGAGACCCAGTACTTC
j_call: TRBJ1-2; d_call: .; v_call: TRBV29-1; clone_size: .; cdr3_aa: CSVAGFSYGYTF; cdr3_nt: TGCAGCGTTGCAGGGTTTTCGTATGGCTACACCTTC
j_call: TRBJ2-3; d_call: TRBD2; v_call: TRBV7-3; clone_size: .; cdr3_aa: CASSLRSGGVTDTQYF; cdr3_nt: TGTGCCAGCAGCTTAAGAAGCGGGGGGGTCACAGATACGCAGTATTTT
j_call: TRBJ2-2; d_call: TRBD2; v_call: TRBV5-1; clone_size: .; cdr3_aa: CASSLRFGGGRLTGELFF; cdr3_nt: TGCGCCAGCAGCTTGAGGTTTGGCGGGGGGCGTCTCACCGGGGAGCTGTTTTTT
j_call: TRBJ2-7; d_call: .; v_call: TRBV19; clone_size: .; cdr3_aa: CASSRGRHYEQYF; cdr3_nt: TGTGCCAGTAGTAGGGGACGGCACTACGAGCAGTACTTC
j_call: TRBJ1-2; d_call: TRBD1; v_call: TRBV5-1; clone_size: .; cdr3_aa: CASSLAVGGPSNYGYTF; cdr3_nt: TGCGCCAGCAGCTTGGCCGTAGGGGGCCCTTCAAACTATGGCTACACCTTC
j_call: TRBJ2-5; d_call: .; v_call: TRBV5-6; clone_size: .; cdr3_aa: CASSLGAGPETQYF; cdr3_nt: TGTGCCAGCAGCTTGGGAGCAGGGCCGGAGACCCAGTACTTC
j_call: TRBJ2-1; d_call: TRBD2; v_call: TRBV5-4; clone_size: .; cdr3_aa: CASSAALSVGTSGRAFF; cdr3_nt: TGTGCCAGCAGCGCCGCACTTTCGGTTGGGACTAGCGGGAGGGCCTTCTTC
j_call: TRBJ2-2; d_call: .; v_call: TRBV15; clone_size: .; cdr3_aa: CATSRDATNTGELFF; cdr3_nt: TGTGCCACCAGCAGAGACGCAACGAACACCGGGGAGCTGTTTTTT
j_call: TRBJ1-1; d_call: .; v_call: TRBV20-1; clone_size: .; cdr3_aa: CSARPRGEAFF; cdr3_nt: TGCAGTGCGCGACCCAGGGGTGAAGCTTTCTTT
j_call: TRBJ1-2; d_call: TRBD1; v_call: TRBV5-1; clone_size: .; cdr3_aa: CASSRDRVSGYTF; cdr3_nt: TGCGCCAGCAGCAGGGACAGGGTGTCTGGCTACACCTTC
j_call: TRBJ2-1; d_call: .; v_call: TRBV28; clone_size: few; cdr3_aa: CASSLGSYNEQFF; cdr3_nt: TGTGCCAGCAGTTTGGGGAGCTACAATGAGCAGTTCTTC
j_call: TRBJ2-3; d_call: .; v_call: TRBV7-3; clone_size: .; cdr3_aa: CASSLDLGSTDTQYF; cdr3_nt: TGTGCCAGCAGCTTAGATCTTGGGTCCACAGATACGCAGTATTTT
j_call: TRBJ2-2; d_call: TRBD2; v_call: TRBV6-6; clone_size: .; cdr3_aa: CASTGLANTGELFF; cdr3_nt: TGTGCCAGCACCGGACTAGCTAACACCGGGGAGCTGTTTTTT
j_call: TRBJ2-7; d_call: TRBD1; v_call: TRBV11-2; clone_size: .; cdr3_aa: CASSLFQGDFYEQYF; cdr3_nt: TGTGCCAGCAGCTTGTTTCAGGGGGATTTCTACGAGCAGTACTTC
j_call: TRBJ1-3; d_call: .; v_call: TRBV6-6; clone_size: .; cdr3_aa: CASRRSGGPGNTIYF; cdr3_nt: TGTGCCAGCAGGAGGTCCGGGGGTCCTGGAAACACCATATATTTT
j_call: TRBJ2-7; d_call: .; v_call: TRBV5-5; clone_size: .; cdr3_aa: CASSLVALLGDEQYF; cdr3_nt: TGTGCCAGCAGCTTGGTGGCTCTCCTAGGGGACGAGCAGTACTTC
j_call: TRBJ2-5; d_call: TRBD1; v_call: TRBV6-5; clone_size: once; cdr3_aa: CASRGQVSIQETQYF; cdr3_nt: TGTGCCAGCAGGGGACAGGTTTCGATCCAAGAGACCCAGTACTTC
j_call: TRBJ2-3; d_call: .; v_call: TRBV11-2; clone_size: .; cdr3_aa: CASSSSTDTQYF; cdr3_nt: TGTGCCAGCAGCAGCAGCACAGATACGCAGTATTTT
j_call: TRBJ1-5; d_call: .; v_call: TRBV2; clone_size: .; cdr3_aa: CASSENGGNQPQHF; cdr3_nt: TGTGCCAGCAGTGAAAACGGTGGGAATCAGCCCCAGCATTTT
j_call: TRBJ2-1; d_call: TRBD1; v_call: TRBV6-1; clone_size: few; cdr3_aa: CASSADRGLYNEQFF; cdr3_nt: TGTGCCAGCAGTGCCGACAGGGGGTTATACAATGAGCAGTTCTTC
j_call: TRBJ2-1; d_call: TRBD2; v_call: TRBV27; clone_size: .; cdr3_aa: CASRRGTSVYNEQFF; cdr3_nt: TGTGCCAGCAGGAGAGGGACTAGCGTATACAATGAGCAGTTCTTC
j_call: TRBJ1-1; d_call: .; v_call: TRBV6-5; clone_size: .; cdr3_aa: CASSHRNTEAFF; cdr3_nt: TGTGCCAGCAGCCACAGGAACACTGAAGCTTTCTTT
j_call: TRBJ1-1; d_call: .; v_call: TRBV6-5; clone_size: .; cdr3_aa: CASSYYRDSRAFF; cdr3_nt: TGTGCCAGCAGTTACTACCGGGACTCGAGGGCTTTCTTT
j_call: TRBJ2-7; d_call: .; v_call: TRBV9; clone_size: .; cdr3_aa: CASSGVTYEQYF; cdr3_nt: TGTGCCAGCAGCGGGGTTACCTACGAGCAGTACTTC
j_call: TRBJ2-3; d_call: TRBD2; v_call: TRBV5-1; clone_size: .; cdr3_aa: CASSPGQTSGITDTQYF; cdr3_nt: TGCGCCAGCAGCCCAGGCCAGACTAGCGGGATTACAGATACGCAGTATTTT
j_call: TRBJ2-1; d_call: .; v_call: TRBV6-6; clone_size: once; cdr3_aa: CASATDPNEQFF; cdr3_nt: TGTGCCAGCGCGACCGACCCCAATGAGCAGTTCTTC
j_call: TRBJ2-1; d_call: .; v_call: TRBV6-5; clone_size: .; cdr3_aa: CASSYSTGEQFF; cdr3_nt: TGTGCCAGCAGTTACTCGACGGGTGAGCAGTTCTTC
j_call: TRBJ2-2; d_call: .; v_call: TRBV27; clone_size: .; cdr3_aa: CASRKGTGELFF; cdr3_nt: TGTGCCAGCAGGAAAGGGACCGGGGAGCTGTTTTTT
j_call: TRBJ1-6; d_call: .; v_call: TRBV18; clone_size: .; cdr3_aa: CASSPFPPQGLKDSPLHF; cdr3_nt: TGTGCCAGCTCACCTTTCCCCCCGCAGGGGCTTAAGGATTCACCCCTCCACTTT
j_call: TRBJ2-6; d_call: .; v_call: TRBV7-3; clone_size: .; cdr3_aa: CASSHRASGANVLTF; cdr3_nt: TGTGCCAGCAGCCATAGGGCCTCTGGGGCCAACGTCCTGACTTTC
j_call: TRBJ1-5; d_call: .; v_call: TRBV7-2; clone_size: .; cdr3_aa: CASSPSGGNQPQHF; cdr3_nt: TGTGCCAGCAGCCCCTCGGGGGGCAATCAGCCCCAGCATTTT
j_call: TRBJ2-1; d_call: TRBD2; v_call: TRBV7-9; clone_size: once; cdr3_aa: CASSPIPGTSGTNEQFF; cdr3_nt: TGTGCCAGCAGCCCGATTCCCGGGACTAGCGGGACCAATGAGCAGTTCTTC
j_call: TRBJ1-2; d_call: TRBD1; v_call: TRBV5-4; clone_size: .; cdr3_aa: CASSVKGAEGYTF; cdr3_nt: TGTGCCAGCAGCGTAAAGGGGGCCGAAGGCTACACCTTC